The clone carrying this T cell receptor beta chain was picked up a small number of times. The sample belongs to a study of T-cell memory formation after mild COVID-19. Turning to the study itself: In these data, TCR clusters were largely donor specific.

The CDR3 totals 14 residues. Germline CDR1 is SEHNR and CDR2 is FQNEAQ (reference sequence). V was pared by 5 bases and J by 0 bases, with 8 bases between. MiXCR, run by TCRdb on the 5' RACE reads, gives a single entry per CDR3 protein. Of hundreds of thousands of distinct CDR3 sequences detected, approximately 18% appear once; the ten largest clones hold approximately 12%. The V and J genes are TRBV7-9 and TRBJ1-5, with unresolved D. The sample consisted of PBMCs or a T cell subset sorted from them (not recorded which). The TCR originated in an adult woman who had mild COVID-19 (a few samples of this study predate the infection). Cell type and time point are not known. The CDR3 region is CASSPQFSNQPQHF. CDR3 in DNA: TGTGCCAGCAGCCCTCAGTTTAGCAATCAGCCCCAGCATTTT. Full variable domain (remainder filled in from reference TRBV7-9 and TRBJ1-5): DTGVSQNPRHKITKRGQNVTFRCDPISEHNRLYWYRQTLGQGPEFLTYFQNEAQLEKSRLLSDRFSAERPKGSFSTLEIQRTEQGDSAMYLCASSPQFSNQPQHFGDGTRLSIL.